The present entry profiles one TCR beta chain with its context. Its cognate antigen is unknown. Trimming pared 9 bases from V and 1 base from J, leaving 16 bases between. The CDR3 runs to 16 residues. Germline-derived CDR1 and CDR2 are MNHNY and SVGAGI (reference sequence). The study ran the assay at deep level. The method was immunoSEQ multiplex PCR; TCRdb's version includes in-frame clones alone and lacks a portion of them. Among roughly 2.1 million clones, about 92% were seen once, and the ten largest hold 1.5% to 2%. CD45RO negativity and positive selection for CCR7 defined naive CD8 cells, a population that excluded terminally differentiated effector memory CD45RA+ cells. The sample comes from a study of shared clonotypes between healthy human individuals. On the study more broadly: Contributing individuals were two females and three males aged 18 to 49. Three plates each covered CD4 naive and memory; CD8 naive two, CD8 memory one.

Overall study findings and caveats: Large sequencing depth failed to make sorted-subset sequencing complete, rarefaction showed.

This clonotype was obtained from a man between 18 and 29 years old in good health. Some clones in this sample may be carry-over from other donors' samples. V and J are TRBV6-6 and TRBJ2-6; perhaps TRBD2 as D (5 bases). Sequenced material: naive CD8+ T cells from PBMCs. The CDR3 region is CASAGRSQSGANVLTF. Here the CDR3 DNA reads TGTGCCAGTGCGGGTAGGAGCCAATCTGGGGCCAACGTCCTGACTTTC.